The next 14 T cell receptor beta chains were all read from a single sample in a study of shared clonotypes between healthy human individuals. Profiling relied on immunoSEQ multiplex PCR, and the TCRdb table lists in-frame clones only, not all of them. Of roughly 1,600,000 clones in the sample, 98% to 99% were seen once. Sequencing was carried out using naive CD4+ T cells sorted from blood. Subset described: CD45RA+ positively selected. Every receptor here comes from a man aged 25-45 years in good health.

With regard to this clone: At the DNA level, this CDR3 is encoded by other sequences in the same sample as well. The chain recombines TRBV7-9 with TRBJ2-1, with TRBD2 matching 13 bases. The germline V gene encodes CDR1 SEHNR and CDR2 FQNEAQ (reference sequence). There are 17 residues in the CDR3. V shed 3 bases, J shed 2 bases, and the junction held 4 bases outside the gene matches. CDR3 DNA: TGTGCCAGCAGCTTTGGGGGACTAGCGGGAACCTACAATGAGCAGTTCTTC. Its protein is CASSFGGLAGTYNEQFF.

The V gene is TRBV18, the J gene TRBJ1-1; D might be TRBD1 (6 bases). In germline, CDR1 is KGHSH, CDR2 LQKENI. With 2 bases removed from V and 3 bases from J, the gap between germline ends came to 7 bases. This CDR3 is 13 amino acids long. CDR3 DNA sequence: TGTGCCAGCTCACCAGCAGGGGACACTGAAGCTTTCTTT. Residues: CASSPAGDTEAFF. The full variable domain, rest sourced from reference TRBV18 and TRBJ1-1, is NAGVMQNPRHLVRRRGQEARLRCSPMKGHSHVYWYRQLPEEGLKFMVYLQKENIIDESGMPKERFSAEFPKEGPSILRIQQVVRGDSAAYFCASSPAGDTEAFFGQGTRLTVV.

The chain recombines TRBV7-8 with TRBJ2-7, with 7 bases identical to TRBD1. The ends lost 0 bases at V and 1 base at J; junction bases unmatched: 3. The CDR3 runs 15 residues. Germline CDR1 reads SGHVS; CDR2 reads FQNEAQ. CDR3 sequence reads: CASSLAGTASYEQYF. Here the CDR3 DNA reads TGTGCCAGCAGCTTAGCCGGGACAGCTTCCTACGAGCAGTACTTC.

As DNA, the CDR3 is TGTGCCAGCAGCTTCGAGGGAGAAGTTGCAGATACGCAGTATTTT. Translation gives CASSFEGEVADTQYF. The rearrangement links TRBV5-4 to TRBJ2-3, with TRBD2 as a possible D gene (5 bases). Germline CDR1 SGHNT, CDR2 YYREEE (reference sequence). Trimming cost V 2 bases and J 4 bases, with 14 bases left between them. The CDR3 is made up of 15 amino acids.

The rearrangement uses TRBV7-2 and TRBJ2-7, with 8 bases that match TRBD2. This CDR3 has 15 residues. Germline-derived CDR1 and CDR2 are SGHTA and FQGNSA. Unmatched junction bases numbered 9, after V lost 5 bases and J lost 3 bases. The CDR3 DNA reads as TGTGCCAGCAGCCCCACTAGCGGCAGCTTCTACGAGCAGTACTTC. Amino acid sequence: CASSPTSGSFYEQYF.

This chain uses TRBV6-1 with TRBJ1-2, with a weak D call TRBD1 (6 bases). This CDR3 spans 14 amino acids. Trimming pared 7 bases from V and 6 bases from J, leaving 18 bases between. From germline, CDR1 is MNHNS and CDR2 SASEGT. The CDR3 DNA follows: TGTGCCAGCAACCGTGGACAGATTCTGGATGGCTACACCTTC. It translates to CASNRGQILDGYTF.

The gene calls are TRBV28 and TRBJ1-2; perhaps TRBD1 as D (6 bases). Germline V gives CDR1 MDHEN, CDR2 SYDVKM. Deletions cut 3 bases from V and 8 bases from J, with 16 bases between. The length of the CDR3 is 14 residues. The CDR3 reads CASSLRQVKRGYTF. The CDR3, as DNA: TGTGCCAGCAGTTTGAGACAGGTTAAGAGGGGCTACACCTTC.

In its sample, this clone was seen once. The chain combines TRBV6-6 with TRBJ1-1; D uncertain. Germline values: CDR1 MNHNY, CDR2 SVGAGI (reference sequence). Deletions cut 4 bases from V and 7 bases from J, with 4 bases between. This CDR3 contains 10 residues. CDR3 nucleotide sequence: TGTGCCAGCAGTTTCAATGAAGCTTTCTTT. Protein: CASSFNEAFF.

V and J are TRBV5-1 and TRBJ2-1; TRBD2 aligns across 14 bases. V shed 3 bases and J 1 base; nucleotides not matched to a gene: 3. There are 17 residues in the CDR3. The germline gives CDR1 SGHRS, CDR2 YFSETQ. CDR3 sequence reads: CASSWGLAGVSYNEQFF. The CDR3 DNA follows: TGCGCCAGCAGCTGGGGACTAGCGGGAGTATCCTACAATGAGCAGTTCTTC.

The chain uses TRBV10-3 and TRBJ1-2, with D maybe TRBD1 (6 bases). This CDR3 has 14 amino acids. CDR1 and CDR2 from the germline V gene are ENHRY and SYGVKD. Trimming stripped 0 bases from V and 4 bases from J, with 9 bases between. This chain's CDR3 is CAISESGGGYGYTF. In DNA form, the CDR3 reads TGTGCCATCAGTGAGTCCGGAGGGGGCTATGGCTACACCTTC.

As concerns this clone: The sample contains more than one DNA sequence encoding this CDR3. The J gene is TRBJ2-7, the V gene TRBV5-1; 10 nucleotides match TRBD1. The CDR3 extends over 15 amino acids. With V trimmed by 0 bases and J by 3 bases, 3 bases remained unmatched. Germline CDR1 reads SGHRS; CDR2 reads YFSETQ. The CDR3 spells CASSLGGTGDYEQYF. CDR3 DNA sequence: TGCGCCAGCAGCTTGGGCGGGACAGGGGACTACGAGCAGTACTTC.

The rearrangement joins TRBV12-5 to TRBJ1-1, with D possibly TRBD1 on 5 matching bases. The germline V gene encodes CDR1 LGHNT and CDR2 FRNRAP. The CDR3 length is 13 residues. The V gene lost 8 bases and the J gene lost 4 bases, with 14 bases spanning the gap. The CDR3 nucleotides read TGTGCTAGTATGGCGGGGGTTAGCACTGAAGCTTTCTTT. It encodes CASMAGVSTEAFF.

The chain couples TRBV6-1 to TRBJ2-7, with D perhaps TRBD1 (6 bases). The CDR3 has 14 amino acids. V gave up 8 bases and J gave up 4 bases, with 18 bases separating them. Germline V gives CDR1 MNHNS, CDR2 SASEGT. The CDR3 coding sequence is TGTGCCAGCGTCCCGGGACACTCTTTTTACGAGCAGTACTTC. Encoded protein: CASVPGHSFYEQYF.

This chain joins TRBV10-2 and TRBJ2-1, with 9 bases fitting TRBD1. This CDR3 contains 15 residues. Germline CDR1 and CDR2: WSHSY and SAAADI. With V trimmed by 8 bases and J by 9 bases, 14 bases remained unmatched. In DNA form, the CDR3 reads TGCGCCAGCTACCCGGGACAGGGATCATTCGGTGAGCAGTTCTTC. The encoded protein is CASYPGQGSFGEQFF.